These 28 T cell receptor beta chains share one sample of origin, sequenced in a study of T cell responses to AZD1222 COVID-19 vaccine (dated by TCRdb to 2020 to 2023). Libraries came from the immunoSEQ multiplex PCR assay. Imported from immuneACCESS, the table was reduced by TCRdb to in-frame sequences with V and J called. These copies leave out some clones; in studies compared against another copy, an unresolved V gene accounts for under half, and the cause of the remainder is not known. The sample has 180,000 or so clones on record, around 90% of them singletons. The ten top clones hold about 3% of the sample. The intended sense of this specimen's time point label: baseline before first vaccination. The material was peripheral blood, obtained on day 0 of AZD1222 vaccination. The receptors derive from an adult in good health.

The sample holds one count of this clone. The chain couples TRBV5-4 to TRBJ2-7; D gene ambiguous. The CDR3 contains 14 residues. V was cut by 2 bases and J by 2 bases, with 11 bases left in between. In germline, CDR1 is SGHNT, CDR2 YYREEE (reference sequence). The CDR3 DNA reads as TGTGCCAGCAGCTTTTCGAACAGCCCCTACGAGCAGTACTTC. It yields the protein CASSFSNSPYEQYF.

This clone occurred once. The chain carries TRBV29-1 and TRBJ2-7; the D gene is possibly TRBD2 (6 bases). Trimming stripped 7 bases from V and 5 bases from J, with 15 bases between. Germline values: CDR1 SQVTM, CDR2 ANQGSEA. CDR3 length: 12 amino acids. CDR3 DNA: TGCAGCGCCCCGGGACTGGGAAACGAGCAGTACTTC. Translation: CSAPGLGNEQYF.

Turning to this clone: With only one base between it and a far larger clone, this is likely a read error. The sample contains more than one DNA sequence encoding this CDR3. The chain is built from TRBV5-4 and TRBJ2-1; 9 bases align to TRBD2. Germline CDR1 reads SGHNT; CDR2 reads YYREEE (reference sequence). CDR3 length equals 14 residues. V lost 2 bases to trimming and J lost 4 bases; unmatched junction nucleotides: 1. CDR3 sequence (DNA): TGTGCCAGCAGCTTTAGCGGGAGTTACAATGAGCAGTTCTTC. As protein: CASSFSGSYNEQFF. Full variable domain (remainder filled in from reference TRBV5-4 and TRBJ2-1): ETGVTQSPTHLIKTRGQQVTLRCSSQSGHNTVSWYQQALGQGPQFIFQYYREEENGRGNFPPRFSGLQFPNYSSELNVNALELDDSALYLCASSFSGSYNEQFFGPGTRLTVL.

This sequence joins TRBV5-6 and TRBJ1-1; 7 bases align to TRBD1. This CDR3 has 16 residues. Trimming at V came to 5 bases and at J to 5 bases, leaving 15 bases not matched to a gene. Looked up from germline, CDR1 is SGHDT and CDR2 is YYEEEE. The CDR3 loop reads CASSHRDRAFWTEAFF. DNA of the CDR3: TGTGCCAGCAGTCACCGGGACAGAGCTTTTTGGACTGAAGCTTTCTTT.

The rearrangement joins TRBV2 to TRBJ2-7; no clear D. This CDR3 region has 12 residues. The germline CDR1 and CDR2 sequences are SNHLY and FYNNEI. Trimming removed 2 bases from V and 2 bases from J, with 4 bases in between. CDR3 bases: TGTGCCAGCAGTGAATTGGCCTACGAGCAGTACTTC. This encodes CASSELAYEQYF.

The chain couples TRBV5-4 to TRBJ1-2; TRBD1 agrees at 9 bases. CDR3 length: 15 residues. J gave up 6 bases and V 2 bases, and 8 bases lay outside the gene matches. Germline CDR1 SGHNT, CDR2 YYREEE (reference sequence). The DNA of the CDR3 is TGTGCCAGCAGCTTACAGGGGGCGGGACTTCATGGCTACACCTTC. Translating gives CASSLQGAGLHGYTF. Variable domain in full (rest from reference TRBV5-4 and TRBJ1-2): ETGVTQSPTHLIKTRGQQVTLRCSSQSGHNTVSWYQQALGQGPQFIFQYYREEENGRGNFPPRFSGLQFPNYSSELNVNALELDDSALYLCASSLQGAGLHGYTFGSGTRLTVV.

The V gene is TRBV18, the J gene TRBJ2-3, with 9 nucleotides matching TRBD2. The ends lost 5 bases at V and 1 base at J; junction bases unmatched: 4. The CDR3 covers 15 residues. CDR1 KGHSH and CDR2 LQKENI come from the germline V gene. The DNA for the CDR3 is TGTGCCAGCTCAACGACTAGCGGAGGCACAGATACGCAGTATTTT. Encoded protein: CASSTTSGGTDTQYF.

This chain joins TRBV19 and TRBJ1-1, with D unclear. The CDR3 has 14 residues. The ends were cut back, 4 bases at V and 4 bases at J, with 13 bases in the middle. Looked up from germline, CDR1 is LNHDA and CDR2 is SQIVND (reference sequence). CDR3 coding DNA: TGTGCCAGTAGTACAGCAAGTTCAAGCACTGAAGCTTTCTTT. Protein sequence: CASSTASSSTEAFF.

This rearrangement joins TRBV2 to TRBJ1-6, with a possible D match to TRBD1 (5 bases). Germline V gives CDR1 SNHLY, CDR2 FYNNEI. Trimming took 7 bases from V and 9 from J, leaving 10 bases between them. This CDR3 contains 12 residues. The CDR3 is CASTGGSSPLHF. The DNA of the CDR3 is TGTGCCAGCACGGGGGGGAGTTCACCCCTCCACTTT.

This chain joins TRBV12-3 or TRBV12-4 and TRBJ1-2; D call uncertain. V was clipped by 7 bases and J by 14 bases, with 17 bases between them. This CDR3 contains 11 residues. The CDR3 loop is CASILAGNQTF. In nucleotides, the CDR3 is TGTGCCAGCATCCTCGCCGGGAACCAAACCTTC.

This sequence joins TRBV10-3 and TRBJ2-7, with a tentative D call TRBD2 (6 bases). CDR1 is ENHRY and CDR2 is SYGVKD in the germline V gene. V was pared by 3 bases and J by 6 bases, with 9 bases between. The length of the CDR3 is 12 residues. The CDR3 spells CAISDGTSEQYF. The DNA for the CDR3 is TGTGCCATCAGTGATGGGACTTCCGAGCAGTACTTC.

This chain uses TRBV5-1 with TRBJ2-1, with 12 bases matching TRBD2. This CDR3 spans 15 amino acids. The germline V gene encodes CDR1 SGHRS and CDR2 YFSETQ. V dropped 5 bases and J dropped 4; count of bases not matched to a gene: 4. CDR3 sequence: CASRRLAGVYNEQFF. The CDR3 nucleotides read TGCGCCAGCAGAAGACTAGCGGGAGTTTACAATGAGCAGTTCTTC.

This chain joins TRBV27 and TRBJ1-4; the match to TRBD1 covers 9 bases. V was clipped by 3 bases and J by 0 bases; unmatched bases: 5. CDR1 and CDR2 (germline): MNHEY, SMNVEV (reference sequence). CDR3 length: 17 residues. CDR3: CASSLWGQGTTNEKLFF. The CDR3 bases are TGTGCCAGCAGTTTGTGGGGACAGGGAACAACTAATGAAAAACTGTTTTTT.

The gene calls are TRBV24-1 and TRBJ1-1; 9 bases are shared with TRBD1. With 4 bases clipped from V and 3 bases from J, the junction kept 5 bases outside the gene matches. Germline V gene lookup returns CDR1 KGHDR and CDR2 SFDVKD. This CDR3 has 15 residues. For the CDR3, the DNA is TGTGCCACCAGTGACGCGACAGGGGGGGACACTGAAGCTTTCTTT. Protein: CATSDATGGDTEAFF.

The V call is TRBV6-5, the J call TRBJ1-1; D may be TRBD1 (6 bases). V shed 0 bases and J shed 4 bases, with 6 bases lying between them. Looked up from germline, CDR1 is MNHEY and CDR2 is SVGAGI. This CDR3 has 13 amino acids. The CDR3 DNA sequence: TGTGCCAGCAGTTACTCAGGGGGCACTGAAGCTTTCTTT. This codes for CASSYSGGTEAFF.

The CDR3 nucleotides read TGTGCCAGCAGTACCCTAGCGGGCCTAGTCAATGAGCAGTTCTTC. Its translation: CASSTLAGLVNEQFF. V gene TRBV6-5 combines with J gene TRBJ2-1; the match to TRBD2 covers 8 bases. V dropped 5 bases and J dropped 6; count of bases not matched to a gene: 9. The germline V gene has CDR1 MNHEY and CDR2 SVGAGI. The CDR3 extends over 15 amino acids.

In its sample, this clone was seen once. The genes are TRBV12-3 or TRBV12-4 and TRBJ2-3; the match to TRBD2 covers 10 bases. After removal of 6 bases from V and 9 bases from J, the junction contained 6 bases not matched to a gene. The CDR3 extends over 13 amino acids. The CDR3 coding sequence is TGTGCCAGCAGCCCCGGGACTAGCGCGACGCAGTATTTT. Translating it yields CASSPGTSATQYF.

A single count supports this clone. The same CDR3 arises from other DNA sequences in this sample as well. V and J are TRBV6-5 and TRBJ2-5; D not resolved. The V gene's germline CDR1 is MNHEY and CDR2 SVGAGI. V lost 2 bases, J lost 5 bases, and 6 bases lay in between. There are 12 residues in the CDR3. CDR3 bases: TGTGCCAGCAGTTACCCGGGCGAGACCCAGTACTTC. This encodes CASSYPGETQYF.

This chain connects TRBV15 to TRBJ2-1; D is ambiguous. This CDR3 is 14 amino acids long. Trimming removed 1 base at V and 8 bases at J, with 12 bases between. Per germline, CDR1 LNHNV and CDR2 YYDKDF (reference sequence). This CDR3 reads CATSRGGWMDEQFF. CDR3 sequence (DNA): TGTGCCACCAGCAGAGGAGGATGGATGGATGAGCAGTTCTTC. The whole variable domain, remainder taken from reference TRBV15 and TRBJ2-1, is DAMVIQNPRYQVTQFGKPVTLSCSQTLNHNVMYWYQQKSSQAPKLLFHYYDKDFNNEADTPDNFQSRRPNTSFCFLDIRSPGLGDTAMYLCATSRGGWMDEQFFGPGTRLTVL.

V gene TRBV29-1 combines with J gene TRBJ2-2; 7 positions agree with TRBD2. V was clipped by 4 bases and J by 3 bases; unmatched bases: 8. The germline CDR1 and CDR2 sequences are SQVTM and ANQGSEA. The CDR3 runs 15 residues. The CDR3 is CSVARTGLHTGELFF. The CDR3 DNA is TGCAGCGTTGCCCGGACGGGACTACACACCGGGGAGCTGTTTTTT.

The chain has TRBV11-2 and TRBJ2-7, with D uncertain. Trimming cost V 5 bases and J 3 bases, with 11 bases left between them. Germline V gene data show CDR1 as SGHAT and CDR2 as FQNNGV. The CDR3 is 13 residues long. CDR3 sequence reads: CASSPPANYEQYF. In DNA, the CDR3 is TGTGCCAGCAGCCCCCCCGCGAACTACGAGCAGTACTTC.

The rearrangement joins TRBV7-8 to TRBJ1-5; D not certain. From germline, CDR1 is SGHVS and CDR2 FQNEAQ. The CDR3 consists of 15 residues. V was clipped by 5 bases and J by 3 bases, with 14 bases between them. The CDR3 loop reads CASSLRVGNNQPQHF. The CDR3 DNA follows: TGTGCCAGCAGCCTACGAGTGGGTAACAATCAGCCCCAGCATTTT.

The chain couples TRBV9 to TRBJ2-7; 9 nucleotides agree with TRBD2. Trimming cost V 3 bases and J 5 bases; bases outside gene matches: 9. The germline CDR1 and CDR2 sequences are SGDLS and YYNGEE. The CDR3 consists of 15 residues. The CDR3 bases are TGTGCCAGCAGCGGACAGGCGGGAGGGCCTGACGAGCAGTACTTC. This translates into CASSGQAGGPDEQYF.

The chain carries TRBV27 and TRBJ2-7; no definite D call. The CDR3 covers 14 residues. CDR1 is MNHEY, CDR2 SMNVEV, per germline (reference sequence). Trimming stripped 6 bases from V and 0 bases from J, with 12 bases between. The CDR3 nucleotides are TGTGCCAGCAGCCCCATTTCTTTCTCCTACGAGCAGTACTTC. As protein: CASSPISFSYEQYF.

This clone was seen a few times. This rearrangement joins TRBV6-5 to TRBJ2-2, with 8 bases matching TRBD1. With V trimmed by 8 bases and J by 2 bases, 1 base remained unmatched. Germline V gene lookup returns CDR1 MNHEY and CDR2 SVGAGI. The CDR3 contains 13 residues. CDR3 loop: CASDRGNTGELFF. In DNA, the CDR3 is TGTGCCAGCGACAGGGGAAACACCGGGGAGCTGTTTTTT.

The CDR3 bases are TGTGCTAGTGGTTTGAATCTAGCGGTAACCGGGGAGCTGTTTTTT. This gives the protein CASGLNLAVTGELFF. The rearrangement joins TRBV12-5 to TRBJ2-2; 7 nucleotides line up with TRBD2. The germline V gene encodes CDR1 LGHNT and CDR2 FRNRAP. The CDR3 spans 15 residues. With V trimmed by 2 bases and J by 5 bases, 5 bases remained unmatched.

V usage is TRBV18 and J usage is TRBJ1-2; D not resolved. The CDR3 length is 13 residues. Deletions cut 3 bases from V and 3 bases from J, with 8 bases between. Germline V gene data show CDR1 as KGHSH and CDR2 as LQKENI. The CDR3 DNA reads TGTGCCAGCTCACCCTCGGTCGACTATGGCTACACCTTC. It specifies CASSPSVDYGYTF.

The rearrangement uses TRBV12-3 or TRBV12-4 and TRBJ1-1, with D tentatively TRBD1 (5 bases). The V end was cut by 5 bases, the J end by 7 bases, with 14 bases between. This CDR3 is 13 amino acids long. This CDR3 reads CASSLTLGGEAFF. The CDR3 DNA reads TGTGCCAGCAGTCTCACCTTGGGGGGTGAAGCTTTCTTT.